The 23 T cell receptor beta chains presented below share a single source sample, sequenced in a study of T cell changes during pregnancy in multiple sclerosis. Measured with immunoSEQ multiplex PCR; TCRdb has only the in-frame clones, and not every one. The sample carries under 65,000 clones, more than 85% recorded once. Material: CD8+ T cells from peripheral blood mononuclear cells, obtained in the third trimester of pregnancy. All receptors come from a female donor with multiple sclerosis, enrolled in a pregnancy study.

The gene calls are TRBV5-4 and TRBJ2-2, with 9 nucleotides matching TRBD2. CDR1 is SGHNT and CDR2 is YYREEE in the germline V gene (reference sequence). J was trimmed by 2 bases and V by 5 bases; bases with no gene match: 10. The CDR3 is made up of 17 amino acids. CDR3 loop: CASSGWREGPNTGELFF. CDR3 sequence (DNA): TGTGCCAGCAGTGGGTGGCGGGAGGGCCCCAACACCGGGGAGCTGTTTTTT. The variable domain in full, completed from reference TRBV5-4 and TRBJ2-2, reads ETGVTQSPTHLIKTRGQQVTLRCSSQSGHNTVSWYQQALGQGPQFIFQYYREEENGRGNFPPRFSGLQFPNYSSELNVNALELDDSALYLCASSGWREGPNTGELFFGEGSRLTVL.

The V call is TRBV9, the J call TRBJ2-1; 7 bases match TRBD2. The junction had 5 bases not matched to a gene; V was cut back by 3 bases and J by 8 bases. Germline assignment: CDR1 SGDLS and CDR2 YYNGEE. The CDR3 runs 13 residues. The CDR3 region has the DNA TGTGCCAGCAGCGCGGGAGGAGGGGATGAGCAGTTCTTC. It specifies CASSAGGGDEQFF.

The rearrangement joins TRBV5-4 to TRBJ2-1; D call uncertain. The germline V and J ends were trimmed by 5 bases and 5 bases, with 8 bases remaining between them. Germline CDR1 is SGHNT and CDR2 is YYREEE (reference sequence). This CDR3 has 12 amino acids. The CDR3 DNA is TGTGCCAGCAGGCAACAAGACAATGAGCAGTTCTTC. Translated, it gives CASRQQDNEQFF.

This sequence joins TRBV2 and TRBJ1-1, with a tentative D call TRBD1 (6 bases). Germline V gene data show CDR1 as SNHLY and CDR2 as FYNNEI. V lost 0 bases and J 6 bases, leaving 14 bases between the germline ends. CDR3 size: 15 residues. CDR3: CASSEAGALGPEAFF. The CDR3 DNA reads TGTGCCAGCAGTGAAGCGGGGGCTTTAGGACCTGAAGCTTTCTTT.

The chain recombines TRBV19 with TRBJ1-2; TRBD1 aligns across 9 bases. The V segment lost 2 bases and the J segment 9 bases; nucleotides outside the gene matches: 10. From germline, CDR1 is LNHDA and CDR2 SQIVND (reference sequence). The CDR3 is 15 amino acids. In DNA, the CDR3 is TGTGCCAGTAGTATACCTAAGGGACAGGGAGGACGCTACACCTTC. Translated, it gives CASSIPKGQGGRYTF.

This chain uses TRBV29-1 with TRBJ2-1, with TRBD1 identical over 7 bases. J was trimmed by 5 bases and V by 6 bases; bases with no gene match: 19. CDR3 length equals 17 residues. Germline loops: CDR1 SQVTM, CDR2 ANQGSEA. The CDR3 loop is CSVEDNTGAIPHNEQFF. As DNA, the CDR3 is TGCAGCGTCGAGGACAATACAGGGGCCATACCCCACAATGAGCAGTTCTTC.

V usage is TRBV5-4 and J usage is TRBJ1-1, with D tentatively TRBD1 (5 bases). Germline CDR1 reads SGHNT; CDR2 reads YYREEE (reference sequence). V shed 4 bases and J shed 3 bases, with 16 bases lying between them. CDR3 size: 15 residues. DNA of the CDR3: TGTGCCAGCAGCCCTTTCGGGGGGGAAGACACTGAAGCTTTCTTT. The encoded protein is CASSPFGGEDTEAFF.

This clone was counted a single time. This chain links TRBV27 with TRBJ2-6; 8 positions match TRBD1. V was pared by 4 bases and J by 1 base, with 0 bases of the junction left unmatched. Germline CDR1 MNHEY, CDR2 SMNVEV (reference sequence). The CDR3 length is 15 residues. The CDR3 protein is CASSWTGSGANVLTF. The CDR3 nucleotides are TGTGCCAGCAGTTGGACAGGGTCTGGGGCCAACGTCCTGACTTTC.

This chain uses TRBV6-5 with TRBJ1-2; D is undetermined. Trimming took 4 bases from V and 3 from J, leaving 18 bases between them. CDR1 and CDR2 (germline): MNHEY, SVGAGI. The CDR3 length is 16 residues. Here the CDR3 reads CASSSYETLVHYGYTF. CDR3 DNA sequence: TGTGCCAGCAGTTCCTACGAGACATTGGTACACTATGGCTACACCTTC.

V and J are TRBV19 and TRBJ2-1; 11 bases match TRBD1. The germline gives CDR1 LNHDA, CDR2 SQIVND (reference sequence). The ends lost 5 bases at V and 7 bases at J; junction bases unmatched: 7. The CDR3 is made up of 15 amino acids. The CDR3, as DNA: TGTGCCAGTAGTCTAGGACAGGGGGCCAAGAATGAGCAGTTCTTC. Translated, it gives CASSLGQGAKNEQFF.

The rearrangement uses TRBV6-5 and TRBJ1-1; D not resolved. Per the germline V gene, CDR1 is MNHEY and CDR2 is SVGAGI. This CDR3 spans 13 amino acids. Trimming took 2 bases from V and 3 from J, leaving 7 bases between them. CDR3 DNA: TGTGCCAGCAGTTACGGGCAGGACACTGAAGCTTTCTTT. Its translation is CASSYGQDTEAFF.

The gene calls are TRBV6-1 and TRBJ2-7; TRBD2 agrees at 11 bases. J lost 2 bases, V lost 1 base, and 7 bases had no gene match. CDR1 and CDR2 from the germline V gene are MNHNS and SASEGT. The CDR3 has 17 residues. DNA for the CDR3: TGTGCCAGCAGTGAAGACATTCCGGGACTAGCGGCCTACGAGCAGTACTTC. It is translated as CASSEDIPGLAAYEQYF.

This chain's CDR3 is CASSKSRDRGHEQYF. The CDR3 nucleotides read TGTGCCAGCAGCAAATCCCGGGACAGGGGGCACGAGCAGTACTTC. The rearrangement uses TRBV21-1 and TRBJ2-7; the listed D gene, TRBD1, was not tested against the DNA. TRBV21-1 is deemed a pseudogene. This CDR3 has 15 residues.

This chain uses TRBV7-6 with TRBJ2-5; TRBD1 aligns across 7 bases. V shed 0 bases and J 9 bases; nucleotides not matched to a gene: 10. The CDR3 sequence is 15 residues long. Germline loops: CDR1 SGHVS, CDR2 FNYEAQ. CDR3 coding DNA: TGTGCCAGCAGCTTAGCCACAGGGGTTCATTCGGCCCAGTACTTC. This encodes CASSLATGVHSAQYF.

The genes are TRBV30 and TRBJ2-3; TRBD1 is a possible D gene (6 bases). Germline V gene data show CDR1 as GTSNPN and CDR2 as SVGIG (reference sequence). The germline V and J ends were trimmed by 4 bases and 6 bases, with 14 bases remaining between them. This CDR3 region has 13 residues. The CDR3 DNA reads TGTGCCTGGAATCCTCAGGGGCCGGATACGCAGTATTTT. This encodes CAWNPQGPDTQYF.

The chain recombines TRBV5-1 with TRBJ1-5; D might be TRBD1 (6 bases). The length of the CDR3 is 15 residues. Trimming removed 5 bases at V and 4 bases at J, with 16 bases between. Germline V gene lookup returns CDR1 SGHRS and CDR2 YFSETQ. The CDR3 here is CASSWGRTPNQPQHF. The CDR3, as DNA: TGCGCCAGCAGTTGGGGGCGGACCCCTAATCAGCCCCAGCATTTT. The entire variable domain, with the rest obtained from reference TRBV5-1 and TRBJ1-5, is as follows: KAGVTQTPRYLIKTRGQQVTLSCSPISGHRSVSWYQQTPGQGLQFLFEYFSETQRNKGNFPGRFSGRQFSNSRSEMNVSTLELGDSALYLCASSWGRTPNQPQHFGDGTRLSIL.

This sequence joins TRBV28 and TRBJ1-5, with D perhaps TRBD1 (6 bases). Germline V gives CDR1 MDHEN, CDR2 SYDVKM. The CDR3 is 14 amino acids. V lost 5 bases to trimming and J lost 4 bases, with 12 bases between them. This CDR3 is CASSLPGENQPQHF. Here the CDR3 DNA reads TGTGCCAGCAGTCTTCCAGGGGAAAATCAGCCCCAGCATTTT. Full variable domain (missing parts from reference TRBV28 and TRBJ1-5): DVKVTQSSRYLVKRTGEKVFLECVQDMDHENMFWYRQDPGLGLRLIYFSYDVKMKEKGDIPEGYSVSREKKERFSLILESASTNQTSMYLCASSLPGENQPQHFGDGTRLSIL.

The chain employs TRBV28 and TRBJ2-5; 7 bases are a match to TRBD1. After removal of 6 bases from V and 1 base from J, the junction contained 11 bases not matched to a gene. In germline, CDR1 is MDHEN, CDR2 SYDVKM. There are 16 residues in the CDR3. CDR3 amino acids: CASSLGTAALQETQYF. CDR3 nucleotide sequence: TGTGCCAGCAGCTTGGGGACAGCGGCCCTCCAAGAGACCCAGTACTTC.

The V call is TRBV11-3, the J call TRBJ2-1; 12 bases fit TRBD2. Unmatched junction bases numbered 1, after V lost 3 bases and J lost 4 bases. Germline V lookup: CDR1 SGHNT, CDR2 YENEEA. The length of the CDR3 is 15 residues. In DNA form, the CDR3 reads TGTGCCAGCAGCTTGACTAGCGGGAGTTACAATGAGCAGTTCTTC. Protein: CASSLTSGSYNEQFF.

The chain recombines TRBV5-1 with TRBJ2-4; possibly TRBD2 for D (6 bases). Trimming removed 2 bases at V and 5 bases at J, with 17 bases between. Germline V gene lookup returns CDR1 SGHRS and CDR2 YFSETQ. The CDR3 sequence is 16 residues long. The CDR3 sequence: CASSFSTGERQNIQYF. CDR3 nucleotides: TGCGCCAGCAGCTTCTCAACGGGAGAGCGGCAAAACATTCAGTACTTC.

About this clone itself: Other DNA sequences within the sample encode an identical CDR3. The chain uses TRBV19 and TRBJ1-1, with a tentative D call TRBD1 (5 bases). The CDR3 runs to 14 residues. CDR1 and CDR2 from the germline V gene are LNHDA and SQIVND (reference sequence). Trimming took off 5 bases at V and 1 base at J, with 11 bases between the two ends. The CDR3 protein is CASSWGGENTEAFF. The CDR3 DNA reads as TGTGCCAGTAGTTGGGGGGGGGAGAACACTGAAGCTTTCTTT.

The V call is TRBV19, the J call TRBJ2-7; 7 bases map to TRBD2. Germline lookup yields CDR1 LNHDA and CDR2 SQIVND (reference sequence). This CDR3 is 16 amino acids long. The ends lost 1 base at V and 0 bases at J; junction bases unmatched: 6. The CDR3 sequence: CASSIGSGGPSYEQYF. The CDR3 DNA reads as TGTGCCAGTAGTATAGGTTCGGGGGGACCCTCCTACGAGCAGTACTTC.

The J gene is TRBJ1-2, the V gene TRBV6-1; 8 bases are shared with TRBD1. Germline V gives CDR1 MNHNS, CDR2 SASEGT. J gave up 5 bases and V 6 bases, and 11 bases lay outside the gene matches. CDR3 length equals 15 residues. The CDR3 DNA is TGTGCCAGCAGCGCGCCCCTGACAGGGGATTATGGCTACACCTTC. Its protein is CASSAPLTGDYGYTF.